This TCR beta chain was recovered during a study of T-cell reconstitution after alpha-beta-depleted transplantation in children. With regard to this clonotype: Relative to the germline gene, one junction end is altered; a read error may explain this.

The CDR3 covers 20 residues. CDR1 SGHAT and CDR2 FQNNGV come from the germline V gene. Library preparation (for TCRbeta) was performed with unique molecular identifiers. TCRdb itself ran the PCR reads through MiXCR, one entry per CDR3 protein. The sample records fewer than 550,000 distinct CDR3 sequences, approximately 10% being singletons. The clonotype was recovered from a female patient aged 2-15 years who had a stem cell transplant for aplastic anemia, so the T cells may come from the graft donor. This material consisted of PBMCs, mostly from graft donor cells, taken 180 days after TCRalphabeta/CD19-depleted stem cell transplant. V usage is TRBV11-2 and J usage is TRBJ2-4; 13 bases agree with TRBD2. For the CDR3, the DNA is TGTGCCAGCAGCTTAATTGTCGGGGGACTAGCGGGACTAGCCAAAAACAGTCAGTACTTC. Encoded protein: CASSLIVGGLAGLAKNSQYF.